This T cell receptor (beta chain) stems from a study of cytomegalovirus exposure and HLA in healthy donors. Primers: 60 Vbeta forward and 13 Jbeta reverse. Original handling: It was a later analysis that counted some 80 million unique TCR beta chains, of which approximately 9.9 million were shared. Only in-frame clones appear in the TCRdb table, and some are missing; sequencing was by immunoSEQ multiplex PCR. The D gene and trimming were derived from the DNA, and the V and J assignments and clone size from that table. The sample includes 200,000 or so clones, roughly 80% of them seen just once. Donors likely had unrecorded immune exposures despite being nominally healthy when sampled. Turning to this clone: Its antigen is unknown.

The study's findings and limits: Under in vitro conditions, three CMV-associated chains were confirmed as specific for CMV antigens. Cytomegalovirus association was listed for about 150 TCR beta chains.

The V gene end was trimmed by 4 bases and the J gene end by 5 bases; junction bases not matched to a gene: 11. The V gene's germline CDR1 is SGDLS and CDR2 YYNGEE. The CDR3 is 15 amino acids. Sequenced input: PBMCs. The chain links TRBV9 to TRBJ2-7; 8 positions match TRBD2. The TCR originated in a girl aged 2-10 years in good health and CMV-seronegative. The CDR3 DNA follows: TGTGCCAGCAGCCCGGACGGGAGGGCTTTTGACGAGCAGTACTTC. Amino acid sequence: CASSPDGRAFDEQYF.